This TCR beta chain was captured by sequencing in a study of T cell responses to AZD1222 COVID-19 vaccine. Overall study results and limits: Baseline serostatus was positive in only six or seven AZD1222 recipients. The study found Spike-specific TCR breadth and depth rose after two AZD1222 doses. Donors, mostly white British, included more females; clonal diversity was possibly underestimated. Close to half of all spike-specific TCRs reportedly target regions of the variants that are unmutated.

Germline CDR1 reads SGHAT; CDR2 reads FQNNGV. Trimming shortened V by 2 bases and J by 6 bases, and 14 bases separated the two germline ends. This CDR3 comprises 16 residues. Clones were sequenced by immunoSEQ multiplex PCR, and TCRdb holds only the in-frame ones, with some missing. The data contain 100,000 to 150,000 clones, approximately 90% of them singletons. Remarks on this clone: Its antigen is unidentified.

The input for sequencing was peripheral blood, taken on day 0 of AZD1222 vaccination. This TCR derives from an adult in good health. The chain couples TRBV11-2 to TRBJ1-6; the D is unclear. The CDR3: CASSLLSANLNSPLHF. Written as DNA, the CDR3 is TGTGCCAGCAGCTTACTGTCAGCCAACCTTAATTCACCCCTCCACTTT.